Sequencing of this T cell receptor (beta chain) was carried out in a study of blood T cell repertoires in COVID-19. Study in general: Donors in the United States, Italy and Spain gave samples during acute or convalescent COVID-19. Sample material is recorded as cDNA or gDNA derived from T cells, B-cell-depleted T cells, or PBMCs.

The CDR3 runs 11 residues. The germline V gene has CDR1 SQVTM and CDR2 ANQGSEA. V was trimmed by 5 bases and J by 6 bases, leaving 11 bases between them. Recruitment covered over 20 US areas and drew participants whose ages spanned about 18 to 100 years. Profiling relied on immunoSEQ multiplex PCR, and the TCRdb table lists in-frame clones only, not all of them. The sample has about 280,000 clones; 70% to 90% are singletons. The chain links TRBV29-1 to TRBJ2-7; possible D gene TRBD1, 6 bases. The TCR was taken from a woman aged 25 to 39 with acute COVID-19. The sample consisted of PBMCs or T cells enriched from blood (not recorded which). As DNA, the CDR3 is TGCAGCGTTCAAAGGGGGACCGAGCAGTACTTC. Its protein is CSVQRGTEQYF.